The entry below describes one T cell receptor beta chain. Its specificity is unknown. Germline V CDR1 and CDR2: SQVTM, ANQGSEA. The CDR3 sequence is 13 residues long. TCRdb reprocessed the 5' RACE reads, keeping one entry per CDR3 protein, no DNA. Its table lists about 150,000 distinct CDR3 sequences. This entry is derived from a study of T cells expressing NK-cell markers. Overall study: Sequencing of TCR beta repertoires drew on sorted CD3+CD56+NKG2C+, CD3+CD56+NKG2C- and CD3+CD56-NKG2C+ T cells. There were seven HCMV-seropositive donors and one seronegative donor among the eight sequenced.

The study's findings and limits: These same clonotypes (in several donors) also led the CD3+CD56-NKG2C+ fraction. About 1.0-7.0% of CD8+ T cells in roughly six donors belonged to dominant NKG2C+ clonotypes.

The chain couples TRBV29-1 to TRBJ1-5; TCRdb proposes TRBD1, but this gene call is untestable without DNA. Sequenced material: blood T cells: a sorted CD56 or NKG2C T cell subset, CD4+ or CD8+ T cells, or bulk PBMC T cells (not recorded which). The TCR was taken from a woman aged 45-59 years in good health. This CDR3 reads CSAKGMGGQPQHF.